Presented here are 24 T cell receptor beta chains from one specimen sequenced in a study of T-cell memory formation after mild COVID-19 (dated by TCRdb to the early 2020s). Library preparation used 5' RACE. The run used an Illumina NovaSeq 6000. TCRdb trimmed the raw reads at Q25, called clones with MiXCR and kept productive beta chains. Merged by CDR3 protein, the rows form single entries marked with the most common genes and DNA. This sample is represented by about 290,000 distinct CDR3 sequences; about a sixth of them were singletons. The biggest ten clones account for 20% to 25% of the sample. Sequencing was performed on PBMCs or a T cell subset sorted from them (not recorded which). These TCRs come from a man aged 18 to 29 who had mild COVID-19 (a few samples of this study predate the infection). The sample titles of this study are shuffled in the database, so cell type and time point are left out; the donor was told from shared clones.

The table lists this clonotype with many counts. The genes are TRBV6-6 and TRBJ2-5, with 7 bases lining up with TRBD1. V shed 4 bases and J 5 bases; nucleotides not matched to a gene: 4. The CDR3 extends over 13 amino acids. Germline lookup yields CDR1 MNHNY and CDR2 SVGAGI (reference sequence). CDR3 sequence reads: CASSSGGGETQYF. CDR3 sequence (DNA): TGTGCCAGCAGTTCAGGGGGTGGGGAGACCCAGTACTTC.

This clonotype has only a few counts. This chain joins TRBV4-1 and TRBJ2-2; possible D gene TRBD1, 6 bases. This CDR3 has 14 residues. The germline gives CDR1 MGHRA, CDR2 YSYEKL. V was trimmed by 1 base and J by 5 bases, leaving 8 bases between them. This CDR3 is CASSQAGQTGELFF. CDR3 bases: TGCGCCAGCAGCCAAGCCGGACAGACCGGGGAGCTGTTTTTT.

This clonotype was seen only a few times. This chain joins TRBV6-6 and TRBJ2-7, with D possibly matching TRBD1 (5 bases). Looked up from germline, CDR1 is MNHNY and CDR2 is SVGAGI (reference sequence). Trimming pared 6 bases from V and 5 bases from J, leaving 11 bases between. CDR3 length: 12 residues. CDR3 DNA: TGTGCCAGCAGCCTAGGGGCTAACGAGCAGTACGTC. Translated: CASSLGANEQYV.

This clonotype was detected only a few times. DNA for the CDR3: TGTGCCAGCAGTACATACACCGGGACTAGCGGGGGGATTAGCACAGATACGCAGTATTTT. It encodes CASSTYTGTSGGISTDTQYF. J is TRBJ2-3 and V is TRBV28, with TRBD2 matching over 15 bases. The germline V gene encodes CDR1 MDHEN and CDR2 SYDVKM. The ends lost 5 bases at V and 0 bases at J; junction bases unmatched: 12. CDR3 length: 20 residues.

The rearrangement links TRBV15 to TRBJ2-7, with TRBD2 identical over 7 bases. CDR1 is LNHNV and CDR2 is YYDKDF in the germline V gene (reference sequence). CDR3 length: 16 residues. Unmatched junction bases numbered 14, after V lost 5 bases and J lost 4 bases. In DNA, the CDR3 is TGTGCCACCAGCCCCACCGGCCAGCGGGGAGGGTACGAGCAGTACTTC. This gives the protein CATSPTGQRGGYEQYF.

The chain couples TRBV5-1 to TRBJ1-6; 7 bases match TRBD1. The V segment lost 4 bases and the J segment 9 bases; nucleotides outside the gene matches: 10. CDR1 SGHRS and CDR2 YFSETQ come from the germline V gene. The CDR3 has 15 residues. CDR3 loop: CASSNSPGQSSPLHF. The CDR3 DNA is TGCGCCAGCAGCAATTCGCCGGGACAGTCTTCACCCCTCCACTTT.

This clonotype was seen a handful of times. Mismatch with germline at one junction end may stem from a read error. The V and J genes are TRBV20-1 and TRBJ1-1; D gene ambiguous. The CDR3 extends over 14 amino acids. CDR1 is DFQATT and CDR2 is SNEGSKA in the germline V gene (reference sequence). In DNA, the CDR3 is TGCAGTGCTAGAGATTCGAGGGTGAAAACTGAAGCTTTCTTT. Translated: CSARDSRVKTEAFF.

The rearrangement joins TRBV12-3 or TRBV12-4 to TRBJ1-5, with D perhaps TRBD1 (5 bases). The CDR3 has 13 amino acids. The V end lost 8 bases, the J end lost 0 bases, and 8 bases lay between the germline ends. CDR3 bases: TGTGCCAGCCGACAGACTAGCAATCAGCCCCAGCATTTT. Translated, it gives CASRQTSNQPQHF.

The chain combines TRBV28 with TRBJ1-1, with 9 bases identical to TRBD1. Germline CDR1 and CDR2: MDHEN and SYDVKM. Trimming removed 5 bases from V and 5 bases from J; junction bases left unmatched: 6. This CDR3 is built from 14 residues. The CDR3 protein is CASSISDRGTEAFF. DNA for the CDR3: TGTGCCAGCAGTATATCGGACAGGGGAACTGAAGCTTTCTTT.

This clonotype was observed a handful of times. The chain employs TRBV6-5 and TRBJ2-7, with a weak D call TRBD1 (7 bases). Looked up from germline, CDR1 is MNHEY and CDR2 is SVGAGI. Trimming shortened V by 8 bases and J by 7 bases, and 27 bases separated the two germline ends. The CDR3 loop spans 16 amino acids. The CDR3 DNA reads as TGTGCCAGCTCCCGTAATCGGGACAGTCATCGGGGGGAGCAGTACTTC. This sequence encodes CASSRNRDSHRGEQYF.

V usage is TRBV15 and J usage is TRBJ1-2, with D possibly matching TRBD1 (6 bases). Between the trimmed V and J ends, which lost 0 bases and 4 bases, there was a span of 9 bases. CDR1 is LNHNV, CDR2 YYDKDF, per germline (reference sequence). The CDR3 contains 14 residues. CDR3 DNA: TGTGCCACCAGCAGAGAAGGGGGGTTCTATGGCTACACCTTC. Its translation: CATSREGGFYGYTF.

This clonotype was found a few times. The chain is built from TRBV21-1 and TRBJ2-7. TRBV21-1 is noted as a pseudogene. This CDR3 is 15 amino acids long. In nucleotides, the CDR3 is TGTGCCAGCAGCAAAATTTACGGCCTCTACTACGAGCAGTACGTC. This gives the protein CASSKIYGLYYEQYV.

This clonotype was seen more than once but under ten times. This chain links TRBV7-9 with TRBJ1-2; no clear D. CDR3 length: 15 residues. Germline-derived CDR1 and CDR2 are SEHNR and FQNEAQ (reference sequence). V was clipped by 2 bases and J by 0 bases, with 10 bases between them. CDR3 region: CASSLTVRPNYGYTF. The CDR3 DNA reads TGTGCCAGCAGCTTAACCGTGCGGCCTAACTATGGCTACACCTTC.

J is TRBJ2-1 and V is TRBV11-2; 12 positions match TRBD2. CDR1 is SGHAT and CDR2 is FQNNGV in the germline V gene. Trimming cost V 5 bases and J 12 bases; bases outside gene matches: 20. The CDR3 sequence is 18 residues long. The chain's CDR3 is CASSRSSALAGGPHGQFF. CDR3 nucleotides: TGTGCCAGCAGCAGATCGTCGGCGCTAGCGGGGGGGCCCCATGGGCAGTTCTTC.

The chain joins TRBV20-1 to TRBJ1-5, with TRBD1 matching 8 bases. Trimming cost V 2 bases and J 4 bases; bases outside gene matches: 1. The CDR3 runs 13 residues. CDR1 DFQATT and CDR2 SNEGSKA come from the germline V gene (reference sequence). CDR3 residues: CSARRDRNQPQHF. CDR3 sequence (DNA): TGCAGTGCTAGACGGGACAGGAATCAGCCCCAGCATTTT.

The CDR3 region has the DNA TGTGCTAGTGGTTTGGAAGGGTCTTGGCAGCCCCAGCATTTT. It translates to CASGLEGSWQPQHF. The rearrangement joins TRBV12-5 to TRBJ1-5; D unresolved. Germline CDR1 and CDR2: LGHNT and FRNRAP. V was pared by 1 base and J by 7 bases, with 11 bases between. The CDR3 is made up of 14 amino acids.

This clonotype was found many times. This chain's CDR3 is CASSLGVTGLNTEAFF. In DNA, the CDR3 is TGTGCCAGCAGCTTAGGGGTAACAGGGTTGAACACTGAAGCTTTCTTT. The V and J genes are TRBV7-6 and TRBJ1-1; D is perhaps TRBD1 (6 bases). V was clipped by 1 base and J by 0 bases, with 12 bases between them. Germline V gene data show CDR1 as SGHVS and CDR2 as FNYEAQ. The CDR3 is made up of 16 amino acids.

This clonotype was recorded a few times. The V call is TRBV18, the J call TRBJ2-5; D unclear. The germline gives CDR1 KGHSH, CDR2 LQKENI. V was trimmed by 6 bases and J by 10 bases, leaving 18 bases between them. This CDR3 is built from 13 residues. The CDR3 DNA sequence: TGTGCCAGCTCCCCCGCACCGAATAGGGACCAGTACTTC. Amino acid sequence: CASSPAPNRDQYF.

The chain couples TRBV28 to TRBJ2-7; 11 bases map to TRBD1. V dropped 2 bases and J dropped 2; count of bases not matched to a gene: 8. The CDR3 contains 17 residues. Germline V gene lookup returns CDR1 MDHEN and CDR2 SYDVKM. The CDR3 here is CASSLLPGTGGTYEQYF. The CDR3 nucleotides read TGTGCCAGCAGTTTACTCCCGGGGACAGGGGGAACCTACGAGCAGTACTTC.

This rearrangement joins TRBV7-2 to TRBJ2-7; D not resolved. CDR1 is SGHTA and CDR2 is FQGNSA in the germline V gene. Trimming left V 0 bases short and J 1 base short, with 7 bases between. The CDR3 loop spans 14 amino acids. The CDR3 DNA follows: TGTGCCAGCAGCTTAGCAAAGGGTTCCTACGAGCAGTACTTC. This codes for CASSLAKGSYEQYF.

The sample holds a few counts of this clonotype. The J gene is TRBJ2-3, the V gene TRBV7-9, with D possibly being TRBD1 (6 bases). V was pared by 9 bases and J by 0 bases, with 16 bases between. In germline, CDR1 is SEHNR, CDR2 FQNEAQ (reference sequence). This CDR3 spans 15 amino acids. The CDR3 sequence is CASKSQGSSTDTQYF. In DNA form, the CDR3 reads TGTGCCAGTAAGTCACAGGGTTCTAGCACAGATACGCAGTATTTT.

This clonotype has just a few counts. The chain has TRBV5-1 and TRBJ2-1; the D is unclear. Deletions cut 0 bases from V and 7 bases from J, with 8 bases between. The CDR3 loop spans 13 amino acids. Germline loops: CDR1 SGHRS, CDR2 YFSETQ. The CDR3 DNA reads as TGCGCCAGCAGCTTGGCCGCGCCAAATGAGCAGTTCTTC. Protein product: CASSLAAPNEQFF.

This clonotype has just one count. This chain connects TRBV5-4 to TRBJ1-1; D remains ambiguous. Trimming stripped 4 bases from V and 5 bases from J, with 15 bases between. Germline-derived CDR1 and CDR2 are SGHNT and YYREEE (reference sequence). The CDR3 is 14 residues long. CDR3 bases: TGTGCCAGCAGCCGGGGATCGGGATGGACTGAAGCTTTCTTT. This translates into CASSRGSGWTEAFF.

For this clonotype: The final CDR3 position lacks the conserved phenylalanine or tryptophan, pointing to a likely read error. DNA for the CDR3: TGTGCCAGCAGTCCGGGAATAAATGAGCAGTTCCTC. It specifies CASSPGINEQFL. J is TRBJ2-1 and V is TRBV6-6; D perhaps matches TRBD2 (5 bases). This CDR3 is built from 12 residues. Trimming took off 5 bases at V and 7 bases at J, with 9 bases between the two ends. The germline gives CDR1 MNHNY, CDR2 SVGAGI (reference sequence).